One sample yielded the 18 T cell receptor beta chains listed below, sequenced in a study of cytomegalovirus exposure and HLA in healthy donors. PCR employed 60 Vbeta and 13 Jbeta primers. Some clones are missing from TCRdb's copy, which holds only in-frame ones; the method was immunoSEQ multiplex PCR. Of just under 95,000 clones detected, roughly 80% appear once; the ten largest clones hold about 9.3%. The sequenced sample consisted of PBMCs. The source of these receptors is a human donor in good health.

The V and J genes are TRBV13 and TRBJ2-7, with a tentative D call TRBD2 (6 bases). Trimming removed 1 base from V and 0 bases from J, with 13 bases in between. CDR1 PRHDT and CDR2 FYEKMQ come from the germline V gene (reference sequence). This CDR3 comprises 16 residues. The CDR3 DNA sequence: TGTGCCAGCAGCTTAGCTATAGCGGCACCCTCCTACGAGCAGTACTTC. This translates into CASSLAIAAPSYEQYF. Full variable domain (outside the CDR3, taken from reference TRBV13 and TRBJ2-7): AAGVIQSPRHLIKEKRETATLKCYPIPRHDTVYWYQQGPGQDPQFLISFYEKMQSDKGSIPDRFSAQQFSDYHSELNMSSLELGDSALYFCASSLAIAAPSYEQYFGPGTRLTVT.

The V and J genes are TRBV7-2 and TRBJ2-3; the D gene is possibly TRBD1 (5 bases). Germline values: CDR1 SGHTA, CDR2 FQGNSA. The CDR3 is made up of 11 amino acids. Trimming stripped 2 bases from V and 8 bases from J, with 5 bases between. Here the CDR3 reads CASSLQGTQYF. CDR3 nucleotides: TGTGCCAGCAGCTTACAGGGTACGCAGTATTTT.

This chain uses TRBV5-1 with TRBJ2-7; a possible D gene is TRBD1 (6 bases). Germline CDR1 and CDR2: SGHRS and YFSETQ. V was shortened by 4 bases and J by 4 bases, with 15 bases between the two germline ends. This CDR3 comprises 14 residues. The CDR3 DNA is TGCGCCAGCAGCGGACCAGGGGCCTCTTACGAGCAGTACTTC. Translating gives CASSGPGASYEQYF. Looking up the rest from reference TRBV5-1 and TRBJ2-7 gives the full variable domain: KAGVTQTPRYLIKTRGQQVTLSCSPISGHRSVSWYQQTPGQGLQFLFEYFSETQRNKGNFPGRFSGRQFSNSRSEMNVSTLELGDSALYLCASSGPGASYEQYFGPGTRLTVT.

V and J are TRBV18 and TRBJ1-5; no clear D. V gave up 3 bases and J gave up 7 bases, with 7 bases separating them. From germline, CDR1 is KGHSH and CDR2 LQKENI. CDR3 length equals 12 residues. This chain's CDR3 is CASSPRGQPQHF. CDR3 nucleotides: TGTGCCAGCTCACCGCGAGGACAGCCCCAGCATTTT.

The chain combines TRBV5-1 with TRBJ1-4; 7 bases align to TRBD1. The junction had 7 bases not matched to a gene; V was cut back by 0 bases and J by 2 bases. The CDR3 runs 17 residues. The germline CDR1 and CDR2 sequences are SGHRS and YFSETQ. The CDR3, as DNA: TGCGCCAGCAGCTTGGCGGGCAGGGGGGCGACTAATGAAAAACTGTTTTTT. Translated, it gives CASSLAGRGATNEKLFF. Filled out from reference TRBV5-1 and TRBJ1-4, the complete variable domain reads KAGVTQTPRYLIKTRGQQVTLSCSPISGHRSVSWYQQTPGQGLQFLFEYFSETQRNKGNFPGRFSGRQFSNSRSEMNVSTLELGDSALYLCASSLAGRGATNEKLFFGSGTQLSVL.

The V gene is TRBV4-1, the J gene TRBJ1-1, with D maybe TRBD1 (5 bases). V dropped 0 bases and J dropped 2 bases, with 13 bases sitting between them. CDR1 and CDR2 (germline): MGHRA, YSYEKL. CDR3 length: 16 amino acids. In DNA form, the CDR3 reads TGCGCCAGCAGCCAAGATTGGGCAGGGCAAAACACTGAAGCTTTCTTT. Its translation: CASSQDWAGQNTEAFF.

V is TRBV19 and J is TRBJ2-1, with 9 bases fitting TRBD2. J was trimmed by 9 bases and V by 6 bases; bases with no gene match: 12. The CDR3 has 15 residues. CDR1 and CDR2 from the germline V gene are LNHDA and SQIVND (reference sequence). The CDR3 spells CASRVAGAPGGEQFF. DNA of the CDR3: TGTGCCAGTAGGGTAGCGGGAGCGCCGGGAGGTGAGCAGTTCTTC.

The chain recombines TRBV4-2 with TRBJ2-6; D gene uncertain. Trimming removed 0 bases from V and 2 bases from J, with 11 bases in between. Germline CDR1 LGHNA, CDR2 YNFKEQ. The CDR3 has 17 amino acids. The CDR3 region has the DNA TGTGCCAGCAGCCAAGAGGATAGCTCCACTGGGGCCAACGTCCTGACTTTC. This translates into CASSQEDSSTGANVLTF.

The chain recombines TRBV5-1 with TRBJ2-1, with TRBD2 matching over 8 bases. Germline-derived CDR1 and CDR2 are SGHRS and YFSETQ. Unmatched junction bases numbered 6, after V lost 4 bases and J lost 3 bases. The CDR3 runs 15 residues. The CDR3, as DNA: TGCGCCAGCAGCATGACTAGCGCTCTCTACAATGAGCAGTTCTTC. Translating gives CASSMTSALYNEQFF.

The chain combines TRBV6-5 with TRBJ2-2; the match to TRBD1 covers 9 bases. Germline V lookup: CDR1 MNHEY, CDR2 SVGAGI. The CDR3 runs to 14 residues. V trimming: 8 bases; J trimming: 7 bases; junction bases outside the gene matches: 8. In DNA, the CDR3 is TGTGCCAGCCGGGGGACAGGGATTATCGGGGAGCTGTTTTTT. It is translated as CASRGTGIIGELFF.

The CDR3 DNA sequence: TGTGCCAGCAGCCCGACAGGTAGAGAAGGGTATGGCTACACCTTC. Its protein product is CASSPTGREGYGYTF. The rearrangement links TRBV7-9 to TRBJ1-2, with D possibly TRBD1 on 6 matching bases. The CDR3 has 15 amino acids. Germline V gene data show CDR1 as SEHNR and CDR2 as FQNEAQ (reference sequence). Deletions cut 5 bases from V and 5 bases from J, with 18 bases between.

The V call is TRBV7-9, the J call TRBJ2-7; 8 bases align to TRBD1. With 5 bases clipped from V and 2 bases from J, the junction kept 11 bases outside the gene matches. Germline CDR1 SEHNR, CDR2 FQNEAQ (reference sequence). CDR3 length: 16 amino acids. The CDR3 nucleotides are TGTGCCAGCAGCGGGGACAGGCCTGCCTCTACCTACGAGCAGTACTTC. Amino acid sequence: CASSGDRPASTYEQYF.

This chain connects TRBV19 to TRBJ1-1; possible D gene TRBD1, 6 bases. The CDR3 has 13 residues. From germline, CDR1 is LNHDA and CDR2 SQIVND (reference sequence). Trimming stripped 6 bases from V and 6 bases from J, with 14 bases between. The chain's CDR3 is CASSRTGSAEAFF. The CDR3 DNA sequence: TGTGCCAGTAGCAGAACAGGGTCCGCTGAAGCTTTCTTT.

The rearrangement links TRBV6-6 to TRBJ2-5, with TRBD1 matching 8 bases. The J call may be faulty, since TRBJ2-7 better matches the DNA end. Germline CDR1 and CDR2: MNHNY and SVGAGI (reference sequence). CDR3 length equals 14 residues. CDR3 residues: CASSTRTGNHEQYF. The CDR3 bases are TGTGCCAGCAGTACCCGGACAGGGAACCACGAGCAGTACTTC.

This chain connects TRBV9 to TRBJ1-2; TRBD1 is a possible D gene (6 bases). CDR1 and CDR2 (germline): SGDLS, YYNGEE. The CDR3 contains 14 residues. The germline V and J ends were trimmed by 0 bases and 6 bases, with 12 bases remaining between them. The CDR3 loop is CASSVAGPGDGYTF. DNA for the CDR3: TGTGCCAGCAGCGTAGCTGGTCCAGGGGATGGCTACACCTTC.

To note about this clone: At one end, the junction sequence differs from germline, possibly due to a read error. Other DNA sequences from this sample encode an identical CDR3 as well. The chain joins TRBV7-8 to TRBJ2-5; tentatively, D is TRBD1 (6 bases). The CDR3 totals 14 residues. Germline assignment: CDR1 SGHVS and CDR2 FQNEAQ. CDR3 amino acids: CASSSSPGEETQYF. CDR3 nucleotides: TGCGCCAGCAGCTCTTCCCCAGGGGAAGAGACCCAGTACTTC. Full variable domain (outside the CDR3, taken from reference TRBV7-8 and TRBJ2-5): GAGVSQSPRYKVAKRGQDVALRCDPISGHVSLFWYQQALGQGPEFLTYFQNEAQLDKSGLPSDRFFAERPEGSVSTLKIQRTQQEDSAVYLCASSSSPGEETQYFGPGTRLLVL.

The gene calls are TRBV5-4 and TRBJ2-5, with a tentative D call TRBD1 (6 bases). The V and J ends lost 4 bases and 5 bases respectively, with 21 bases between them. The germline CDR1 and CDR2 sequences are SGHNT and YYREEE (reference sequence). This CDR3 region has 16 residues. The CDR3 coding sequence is TGTGCCAGCAGCCTGGCCGGGACACTGGGTAGCGAGACCCAGTACTTC. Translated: CASSLAGTLGSETQYF.

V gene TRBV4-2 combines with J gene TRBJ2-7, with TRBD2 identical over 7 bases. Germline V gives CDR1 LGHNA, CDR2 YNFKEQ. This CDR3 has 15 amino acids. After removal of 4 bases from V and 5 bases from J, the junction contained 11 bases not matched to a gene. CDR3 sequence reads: CASSPQGGSFHEQYF. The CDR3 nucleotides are TGTGCCAGCAGCCCCCAGGGCGGGAGCTTTCACGAGCAGTACTTC.